The present entry profiles one T cell receptor beta chain with its context. Followed longitudinally, the Seattle patients had been enrolled during active infection. Authors' analysis steps: From reference gene primer amplification, estimates of nucleated cell counts were derived. Only in-frame clones appear in the TCRdb table, and some are missing; sequencing was by immunoSEQ multiplex PCR. V, J and clone size derive from that table, while D and trimming were established from the DNA sequence. The sample includes fewer than 300,000 clones, about 87% of them seen just once. This specimen belongs to a study of blood T cell repertoires in COVID-19. Study-wide background: The study drew acute and convalescent COVID-19 samples from the United States, Italy and Spain. PBMCs, B-cell-depleted T cells, or T cells provided the cDNA or gDNA that made up the material.

Germline lookup yields CDR1 LNHNV and CDR2 YYDKDF (reference sequence). The CDR3 extends over 14 amino acids. The V gene end was trimmed by 3 bases and the J gene end by 3 bases; junction bases not matched to a gene: 4. Specimen: peripheral blood. The sequence derives from a woman in her fifties or sixties with COVID-19, enrolled during active disease. The chain couples TRBV15 to TRBJ2-7; 8 bases are a match to TRBD1. CDR3 sequence (DNA): TGTGCCACCAGCAGGGGACAGGCCGACTACGAGCAGTACTTC. Protein product: CATSRGQADYEQYF.